The clone carrying this T cell receptor beta chain has at least ten counts. The antigen is not known. The CDR3 has 14 residues. V was trimmed by 5 bases and J by 5 bases, leaving 16 bases between them. Germline V gene sequence: CDR1 SGHVS, CDR2 FQNEAQ. This specimen comes from a study of T-cell reconstitution after alpha-beta-depleted transplantation in children. Findings and limits, study-wide: By about two months after transplant, alpha-beta T cells reportedly arose from several hundred graft clones that had expanded. After transplant, high TCRbeta diversity at day 60 in some patients arose from surviving recipient T cells and thymic progenitors. Counts and diversity of T cells one year after transplant came mostly from newly produced T cells.

It was with unique molecular identifiers that the TCRbeta library was prepared. From the PCR reads, TCRdb called clonotypes with MiXCR, one entry per CDR3 protein. This sample has over 90,000 distinct CDR3 sequences, with approximately 8% found just once. This TCR was recovered from a boy aged 2 to 10 with acute lymphoblastic leukemia, due to receive a stem cell transplant. Sequences were derived from PBMCs, sampled before TCRalphabeta/CD19-depleted stem cell transplant. V is TRBV7-8 and J is TRBJ2-7, with unresolved D. The DNA of the CDR3 is TGTGCCAGCAGCGAAGACATGAATATGGACGAGCAGTACTTC. This gives the protein CASSEDMNMDEQYF.